Shown below are 20 T cell receptor beta chains from a single sample sequenced in a study of beta chain features in type 1 diabetes. Study-wide results and caveats: TCRB CDR3s were moderately but significantly shorter in Type 1 diabetes patients in all four CD4+ subsets.

Of the isolated RNA, all was reverse transcribed, and so the sequenced material was expressed TCRB transcripts. The method was immunoSEQ multiplex PCR; TCRdb's version includes in-frame clones alone and lacks a portion of them. The sample has around 280,000 clones, 14% to 15% seen once. No antigen has been assigned to these receptors. What was sequenced was naive CD4+ T cells from blood. The receptors come from a man aged 18 to 29 with type 1 diabetes.

The chain recombines TRBV4-2 with TRBJ2-1; a weak D match, TRBD2 (5 bases). This CDR3 has 16 residues. Trimming cost V 4 bases and J 2 bases, with 15 bases left between them. Germline V lookup: CDR1 LGHNA, CDR2 YNFKEQ. The CDR3 is CASSRPLAGPYNEQFF. CDR3 bases: TGTGCCAGCAGCCGCCCTCTAGCTGGACCCTACAATGAGCAGTTCTTC.

In this sample, this clone turned up a few times. The chain combines TRBV2 with TRBJ2-5; 12 bases fit TRBD2. The CDR3 contains 15 residues. V was pared by 6 bases and J by 5 bases, with 7 bases of the junction left unmatched. Germline CDR1 SNHLY, CDR2 FYNNEI. The CDR3 loop is CASRKTSGRYETQYF. CDR3 coding DNA: TGTGCCAGCAGGAAGACTAGCGGGAGATATGAGACCCAGTACTTC.

This chain links TRBV5-1 with TRBJ2-1, with a weak D call TRBD1 (5 bases). Trimming took off 1 base at V and 5 bases at J, with 10 bases between the two ends. CDR1 and CDR2 from the germline V gene are SGHRS and YFSETQ. CDR3 length: 14 amino acids. The CDR3 loop reads CASSLRDSNNEQFF. Written as DNA, the CDR3 is TGCGCCAGCAGCTTGCGCGACAGCAACAATGAGCAGTTCTTC.

This clone has more than one count but fewer than ten. The chain couples TRBV9 to TRBJ2-2; TRBD2 matches 8 bases. The germline CDR1 and CDR2 sequences are SGDLS and YYNGEE. The CDR3 loop spans 16 amino acids. The V and J ends lost 4 bases and 4 bases, in that order; junction bases with no gene match: 9. CDR3 loop: CASSTRAGATTGELFF. In DNA form, the CDR3 reads TGTGCCAGCAGCACCAGAGCGGGAGCAACCACCGGGGAGCTGTTTTTT.

The genes are TRBV11-2 and TRBJ2-5; 9 positions match TRBD1. The germline V gene has CDR1 SGHAT and CDR2 FQNNGV. The CDR3 runs to 15 residues. Losses at the gene ends were 5 bases for V and 3 bases for J; bases not matched to a gene: 7. The DNA for the CDR3 is TGTGCCAGCAGCCACCGGGACAGGGTAAAAGAGACCCAGTACTTC. Translating it yields CASSHRDRVKETQYF.

This clone was picked up a small number of times. This chain links TRBV7-2 with TRBJ2-1; 9 bases are shared with TRBD2. Germline CDR1 and CDR2: SGHTA and FQGNSA. There are 15 residues in the CDR3. V dropped 4 bases and J dropped 3; count of bases not matched to a gene: 4. The CDR3 loop reads CASSSSGRIYNEQFF. CDR3 nucleotides: TGTGCCAGCAGCTCCAGCGGGAGGATCTACAATGAGCAGTTCTTC.

This rearrangement joins TRBV25-1 to TRBJ2-5; 8 bases are shared with TRBD2. This CDR3 has 13 amino acids. The germline V gene has CDR1 MGHDK and CDR2 SYGVNS. Trimming removed 4 bases from V and 9 bases from J; junction bases left unmatched: 7. The CDR3 sequence is CASSVGGGIAQYF. The CDR3 DNA follows: TGTGCCAGCAGTGTTGGCGGGGGGATCGCCCAGTACTTC.

This clone was picked up a small number of times. This sequence joins TRBV7-2 and TRBJ2-7, with D perhaps TRBD1 (6 bases). Trimming shortened V by 3 bases and J by 0 bases, and 9 bases separated the two germline ends. Germline V gene data show CDR1 as SGHTA and CDR2 as FQGNSA. This CDR3 comprises 14 residues. CDR3 region: CASSFQGSSYEQYF. The CDR3 DNA is TGTGCCAGCAGCTTCCAGGGGAGCTCCTACGAGCAGTACTTC.

The chain has TRBV6-6 and TRBJ2-7, with a possible D match to TRBD1 (5 bases). The V and J ends lost 3 bases and 6 bases respectively, with 15 bases between them. CDR3 length: 14 residues. The germline gives CDR1 MNHNY, CDR2 SVGAGI (reference sequence). CDR3 in DNA: TGTGCCAGCAGTTATCAGGGTGGGGTCGGCGAGCAGTACTTC. As protein: CASSYQGGVGEQYF.

This clone has more than one count but fewer than ten. The V and J genes are TRBV7-9 and TRBJ2-3; 8 nucleotides agree with TRBD1. Germline values: CDR1 SEHNR, CDR2 FQNEAQ (reference sequence). Trimming removed 3 bases from V and 5 bases from J; junction bases left unmatched: 7. This CDR3 is built from 15 residues. This CDR3 is CASSFSRGRIDTQYF. As DNA, the CDR3 is TGTGCCAGCAGCTTCTCCAGGGGGCGCATAGATACGCAGTATTTT.

This clone was detected a few times. V is TRBV11-2 and J is TRBJ2-7; D is possibly TRBD1 (5 bases). Trimming took 4 bases from V and 3 from J, leaving 13 bases between them. Per the germline V gene, CDR1 is SGHAT and CDR2 is FQNNGV. This CDR3 spans 14 amino acids. The CDR3 coding sequence is TGTGCCAGCAGCTCCTCCGGCAGGGACTACGAGCAGTACTTC. This codes for CASSSSGRDYEQYF. Supplemented by reference TRBV11-2 and TRBJ2-7, the full variable domain reads EAGVAQSPRYKIIEKRQSVAFWCNPISGHATLYWYQQILGQGPKLLIQFQNNGVVDDSQLPKDRFSAERLKGVDSTLKIQPAKLEDSAVYLCASSSSGRDYEQYFGPGTRLTVT.

The V call is TRBV5-1, the J call TRBJ2-5; TRBD1 might be the D (6 bases). Trimming removed 3 bases at V and 0 bases at J, with 12 bases between. CDR3 size: 15 residues. The germline CDR1 and CDR2 sequences are SGHRS and YFSETQ. The CDR3 DNA sequence: TGCGCCAGCAGCTCCGGAACAGGGTACCAAGAGACCCAGTACTTC. As protein: CASSSGTGYQETQYF. The complete variable domain, with remaining parts taken from reference TRBV5-1 and TRBJ2-5, reads KAGVTQTPRYLIKTRGQQVTLSCSPISGHRSVSWYQQTPGQGLQFLFEYFSETQRNKGNFPGRFSGRQFSNSRSEMNVSTLELGDSALYLCASSSGTGYQETQYFGPGTRLLVL.

This clone showed up just a few times. The chain's CDR3 is CASSLGAGRGNQPQHF. In DNA form, the CDR3 reads TGTGCCAGCAGCTTGGGAGCGGGGAGGGGCAATCAGCCCCAGCATTTT. V and J are TRBV7-9 and TRBJ1-5; no clear D gene. This CDR3 has 16 amino acids. The germline V gene has CDR1 SEHNR and CDR2 FQNEAQ (reference sequence). The V end was cut by 3 bases, the J end by 2 bases, with 14 bases between.

This clone came up a few times. The gene calls are TRBV27 and TRBJ2-4; D is perhaps TRBD1 (6 bases). Trimming cost V 6 bases and J 1 base, with 13 bases left between them. The germline V gene encodes CDR1 MNHEY and CDR2 SMNVEV (reference sequence). This CDR3 comprises 15 residues. In DNA, the CDR3 is TGTGCCAGCAGCTTTACAGGGACGGCCAAAAACATTCAGTACTTC. Translating gives CASSFTGTAKNIQYF.

The chain recombines TRBV5-1 with TRBJ1-6, with TRBD1 matching over 8 bases. The CDR3 length is 14 residues. V dropped 0 bases and J dropped 10; count of bases not matched to a gene: 3. Germline-derived CDR1 and CDR2 are SGHRS and YFSETQ. The CDR3 is CASSLAQGESPLHF. The CDR3 region has the DNA TGCGCCAGCAGCTTGGCACAGGGGGAATCACCCCTCCACTTT.

This clone has more than one count but fewer than ten. This chain links TRBV4-3 with TRBJ1-4; TRBD1 matches at 7 bases. The CDR3 has 15 residues. The germline gives CDR1 LGHNA, CDR2 YSLEER. With 4 bases clipped from V and 0 bases from J, the junction kept 2 bases outside the gene matches. CDR3 coding DNA: TGCGCCAGCAGCCCAGGGACAGCAACTAATGAAAAACTGTTTTTT. The encoded protein is CASSPGTATNEKLFF.

The chain carries TRBV13 and TRBJ2-1; D is possibly TRBD2 (5 bases). The CDR3 runs to 11 residues. V was cut by 4 bases and J by 10 bases, with 8 bases left in between. Per the germline V gene, CDR1 is PRHDT and CDR2 is FYEKMQ (reference sequence). CDR3 loop: CASSSGLEQFF. The CDR3 bases are TGTGCCAGCAGCTCCGGACTGGAGCAGTTCTTC.

This rearrangement joins TRBV2 to TRBJ1-6; D ambiguous. CDR1 and CDR2 from the germline V gene are SNHLY and FYNNEI. This CDR3 spans 10 amino acids. CDR3 nucleotide sequence: TGTGCTTCAGGCCACTCACCCCTCCACTTT. This translates into CASGHSPLHF. Drawing the rest from reference TRBV2 and TRBJ1-6, the complete variable domain is EPEVTQTPSHQVTQMGQEVILRCVPISNHLYFYWYRQILGQKVEFLVSFYNNEISEKSEIFDDQFSVERPDGSNFTLKIRSTKLEDSAMYFCASGHSPLHFGNGTRLTVT.

This chain links TRBV25-1 with TRBJ1-2; no clear D gene. Trimming removed 3 bases from V and 6 bases from J, with 11 bases in between. Germline CDR1 MGHDK, CDR2 SYGVNS. CDR3 length: 13 residues. DNA of the CDR3: TGTGCCAGCAGTGAGCCAGGAGGCAATGGCTACACCTTC. Its protein is CASSEPGGNGYTF.

This clone was counted a few times. This chain joins TRBV4-2 and TRBJ2-5; 10 nucleotides match TRBD1. Germline V gene sequence: CDR1 LGHNA, CDR2 YNFKEQ. This CDR3 is built from 15 residues. J was trimmed by 3 bases and V by 4 bases; bases with no gene match: 5. The chain's CDR3 is CASSPRDRGKETQYF. CDR3 nucleotides: TGTGCCAGCAGCCCGCGGGACAGGGGAAAAGAGACCCAGTACTTC.